The entry below describes one T cell receptor (beta chain). Its antigen is as yet unknown. TCRdb independently ran MiXCR on the reads; one entry per CDR3 protein. Among some 150,000 distinct CDR3 sequences listed, 30% to 40% were seen once. The data were taken from a study of T cell repertoires in cytomegalovirus infection. CDR3 size: 15 residues. V was cut by 4 bases and J by 6 bases, with 18 bases left in between. Germline loops: CDR1 SNHLY, CDR2 FYNNEI. The sequencing used CD8+ T cells from cultured PBMCs, collected from culture after CMV antigen stimulation. The clonotype was recovered from a human donor in good health (CMV status not recorded). Some clones in this sample may be carry-over from other donors' samples. This rearrangement joins TRBV2 to TRBJ1-2, with a possible D match to TRBD1 (6 bases). CDR3 sequence reads: CASSVSPQGIDGYTF. Written as DNA, the CDR3 is TGTGCCAGCAGTGTAAGCCCCCAGGGGATTGATGGCTACACCTTC. Full variable domain (missing parts from reference TRBV2 and TRBJ1-2): EPEVTQTPSHQVTQMGQEVILRCVPISNHLYFYWYRQILGQKVEFLVSFYNNEISEKSEIFDDQFSVERPDGSNFTLKIRSTKLEDSAMYFCASSVSPQGIDGYTFGSGTRLTVV.